What follows describes a single TCR beta chain. The sample comes from a study of regulatory T cells in long-lasting Graves disease. This CDR3 region has 16 residues. Trimming shortened V by 4 bases and J by 4 bases, and 14 bases separated the two germline ends. Germline V lookup: CDR1 MNHEY, CDR2 SVGEGT. For TCR beta, libraries came from iRepertoire HTBI primers and Arm-PCR of CDR3 regions. Using its own MiXCR run on the multiplex PCR reads, TCRdb lists one record per CDR3 protein. The sample gives approximately 480,000 distinct CDR3 sequences, around 15% of which show up once; 9% to 15% is in the top ten. Time point specified: newly diagnosed GD, antithyroid drugs for less than 3 months. Following extraction of RNA from PBMCs, that RNA was used to make the TCR library. These data were likewise used in another study, on T cells in Graves' hyperthyroidism and ophthalmopathy.

The rearrangement joins TRBV6-2 or TRBV6-3 to TRBJ2-6; D may be TRBD1 (5 bases). The clonotype originates from a man between 40 and 49 years old with Graves disease. Sequences were derived from peripheral blood mononuclear cells (PBMCs), sampled at new diagnosis, from a patient treated with antithyroid drugs. The CDR3 DNA reads as TGTGCCAGCAGTTCCCTAGGGGTGGCGGGGGCCAACGTCCTGACTTTC. Translated, it gives CASSSLGVAGANVLTF.